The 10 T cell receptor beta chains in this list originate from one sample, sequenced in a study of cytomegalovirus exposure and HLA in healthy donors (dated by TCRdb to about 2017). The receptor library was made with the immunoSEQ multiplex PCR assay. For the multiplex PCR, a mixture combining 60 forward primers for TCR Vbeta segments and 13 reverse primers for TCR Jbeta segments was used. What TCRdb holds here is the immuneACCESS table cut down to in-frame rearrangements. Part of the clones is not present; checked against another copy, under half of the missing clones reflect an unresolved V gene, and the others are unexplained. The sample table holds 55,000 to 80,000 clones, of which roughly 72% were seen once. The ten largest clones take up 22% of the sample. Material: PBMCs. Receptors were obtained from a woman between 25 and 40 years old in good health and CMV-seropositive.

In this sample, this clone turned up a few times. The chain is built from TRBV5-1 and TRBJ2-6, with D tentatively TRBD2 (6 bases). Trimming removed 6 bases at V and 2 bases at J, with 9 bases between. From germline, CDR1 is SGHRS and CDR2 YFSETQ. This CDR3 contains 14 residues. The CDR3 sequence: CASIPGAGANVLTF. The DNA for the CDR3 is TGCGCCAGCATCCCGGGGGCTGGGGCCAACGTCCTGACTTTC.

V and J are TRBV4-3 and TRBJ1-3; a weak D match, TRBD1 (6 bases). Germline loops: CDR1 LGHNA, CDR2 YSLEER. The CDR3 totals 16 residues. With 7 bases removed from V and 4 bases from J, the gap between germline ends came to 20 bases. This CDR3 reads CASTPSRGRAGNTIYF. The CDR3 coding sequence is TGCGCCAGCACACCAAGCAGGGGAAGAGCGGGAAACACCATATATTTT.

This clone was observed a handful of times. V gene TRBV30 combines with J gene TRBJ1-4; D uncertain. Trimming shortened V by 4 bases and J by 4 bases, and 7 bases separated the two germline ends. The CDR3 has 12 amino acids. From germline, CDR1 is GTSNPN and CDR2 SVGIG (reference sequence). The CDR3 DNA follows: TGTGCCTGGACCGGTTTTAATGAAAAACTGTTTTTT. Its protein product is CAWTGFNEKLFF.

The CDR3 is CASSYLLAGVGYEQYF. The CDR3 nucleotides are TGCGCCAGCAGCTATCTTCTAGCGGGAGTGGGCTACGAGCAGTACTTC. The V call is TRBV4-3, the J call TRBJ2-7, with TRBD2 matching over 10 bases. The CDR3 is 16 amino acids. J was trimmed by 3 bases and V by 5 bases; bases with no gene match: 10. The germline gives CDR1 LGHNA, CDR2 YSLEER.

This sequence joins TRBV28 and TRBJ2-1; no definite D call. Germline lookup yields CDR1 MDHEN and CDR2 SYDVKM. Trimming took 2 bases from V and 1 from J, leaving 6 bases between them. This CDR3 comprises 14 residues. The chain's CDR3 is CASSLGWSYNEQFF. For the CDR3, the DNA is TGTGCCAGCAGTTTAGGCTGGTCCTACAATGAGCAGTTCTTC. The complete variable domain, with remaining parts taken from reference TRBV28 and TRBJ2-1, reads DVKVTQSSRYLVKRTGEKVFLECVQDMDHENMFWYRQDPGLGLRLIYFSYDVKMKEKGDIPEGYSVSREKKERFSLILESASTNQTSMYLCASSLGWSYNEQFFGPGTRLTVL.

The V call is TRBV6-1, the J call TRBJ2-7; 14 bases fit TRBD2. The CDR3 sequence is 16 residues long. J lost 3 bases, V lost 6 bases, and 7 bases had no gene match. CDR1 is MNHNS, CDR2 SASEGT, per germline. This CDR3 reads CASREIGTSGSYEQYF. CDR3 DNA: TGTGCCAGCAGGGAAATAGGGACTAGCGGGAGCTACGAGCAGTACTTC.

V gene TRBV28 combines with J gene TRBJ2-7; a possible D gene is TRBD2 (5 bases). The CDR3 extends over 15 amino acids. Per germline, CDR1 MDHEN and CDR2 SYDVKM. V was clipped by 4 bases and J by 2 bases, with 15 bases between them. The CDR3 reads CASSSDRVGTYEQYF. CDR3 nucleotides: TGTGCCAGCAGTTCCGATCGGGTCGGGACCTACGAGCAGTACTTC.

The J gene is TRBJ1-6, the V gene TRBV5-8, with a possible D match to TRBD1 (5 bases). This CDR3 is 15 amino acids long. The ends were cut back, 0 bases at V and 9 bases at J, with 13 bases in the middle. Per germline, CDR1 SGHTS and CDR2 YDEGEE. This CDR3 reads CASSLDQGDSSPLHF. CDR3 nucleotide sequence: TGTGCCAGCAGCTTGGATCAGGGTGACAGTTCACCCCTCCACTTT.

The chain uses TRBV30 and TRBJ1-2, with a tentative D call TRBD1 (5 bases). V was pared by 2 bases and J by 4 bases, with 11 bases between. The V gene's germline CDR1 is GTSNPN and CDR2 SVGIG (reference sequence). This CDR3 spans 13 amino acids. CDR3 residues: CAWSIGGIYGYTF. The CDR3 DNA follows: TGTGCCTGGAGTATTGGGGGGATCTATGGCTACACCTTC.

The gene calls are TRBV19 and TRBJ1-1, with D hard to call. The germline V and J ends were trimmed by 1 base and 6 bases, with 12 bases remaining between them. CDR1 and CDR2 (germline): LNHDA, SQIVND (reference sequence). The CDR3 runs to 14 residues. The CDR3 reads CASSIGGGGPEAFF. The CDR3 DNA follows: TGTGCCAGTAGTATAGGGGGAGGAGGACCTGAAGCTTTCTTT.